This TCR beta chain was identified during a study of monozygotic twins with inflammatory bowel disease. TCRdb re-called the 5' RACE reads; every CDR3 protein appears as one record, without DNA. The sample has more than 300,000 distinct CDR3 sequences; the top ten hold 5% to 6%. What was sequenced was blood. The clonotype comes from a human donor with ulcerative colitis or Crohn's disease, or a healthy co-twin of an affected twin (not recorded which).

The CDR3 is CASSLDYSPLHF. The chain uses TRBV28 and TRBJ1-6. CDR1 is MDHEN and CDR2 is SYDVKM in the germline V gene. The CDR3 loop spans 12 amino acids.